This T cell receptor beta chain was sequenced in a study of cytomegalovirus exposure and HLA in healthy donors. With 60 Vbeta and 13 Jbeta primers, the PCR was carried out. Assay used: immunoSEQ multiplex PCR; TCRdb lists only in-frame clones, some missing. Its table lists some 130,000 clones. Concerning this clone: What it binds is unknown.

Study results and caveats: At a 0.05 false discovery rate, a later analysis found about 17,000 TCR beta sequences to be associated with HLA alleles.

The V gene's germline CDR1 is SGHTA and CDR2 FQGTGA. CDR3 length: 13 amino acids. Between the trimmed V and J ends, which lost 0 bases and 7 bases, there was a span of 9 bases. This TCR was sampled from a woman aged 40 to 50 in good health and CMV-seropositive. Sequenced: PBMCs. This chain connects TRBV7-3 to TRBJ2-5; no firm D call. The chain's CDR3 is CASSLTGAGTQYF. CDR3 nucleotide sequence: TGTGCCAGCAGCTTAACCGGCGCAGGGACCCAGTACTTC.